Below, 12 T cell receptor beta chains from the same sample are listed, as sequenced in a study of human T cells and chemical hapten exposure. Time point specified: patch test 1, 2 weeks after DPC sensitization. Indicated treatment: therapeutic diphenylcyclopropenone sensitization with weekly scalp DPC. TCRdb used MiXCR to reprocess the RACE reads, holding one entry per CDR3 protein. Of about 120,000 distinct CDR3 sequences in the sample, roughly 15% were seen once. The source material was whole blood, sampled in connection with sensitization to the hapten diphenylcyclopropenone (DPC). Receptors were obtained from a man aged 18 to 29 with alopecia areata. Some clones in this sample may be carry-over from other donors' samples.

In its sample, this clonotype was seen a few times. The V gene is TRBV4-1, the J gene TRBJ2-5, with 9 bases matching TRBD2. Trimming cost V 1 base and J 1 base; bases outside gene matches: 7. The length of the CDR3 is 17 residues. Per germline, CDR1 MGHRA and CDR2 YSYEKL. The CDR3 here is CASSQVPSGVIQETQYF. In DNA form, the CDR3 reads TGCGCCAGCAGCCAAGTCCCTAGCGGGGTGATCCAAGAGACCCAGTACTTC.

The sample holds a few counts of this clonotype. The rearrangement joins TRBV4-1 to TRBJ2-7; D gene unclear. V was cut by 0 bases and J by 3 bases, with 9 bases left in between. Germline CDR1 reads MGHRA; CDR2 reads YSYEKL. The length of the CDR3 is 14 residues. The CDR3 nucleotides read TGCGCCAGCAGCCAAGAACGGGTACGCTACGAGCAGTACTTC. Protein product: CASSQERVRYEQYF.

This clonotype turned up a few times. The V gene is TRBV15, the J gene TRBJ2-7, with D uncertain. V shed 0 bases and J shed 6 bases, with 12 bases lying between them. The CDR3 runs to 14 residues. Germline V gene sequence: CDR1 LNHNV, CDR2 YYDKDF (reference sequence). The CDR3: CATSRDNLQSEQYF. CDR3 coding DNA: TGTGCCACCAGCAGAGATAACCTTCAATCCGAGCAGTACTTC.

The V and J genes are TRBV6-1 and TRBJ2-7, with D tentatively TRBD2 (6 bases). Deletions cut 2 bases from V and 8 bases from J, with 16 bases between. This CDR3 contains 14 residues. Germline loops: CDR1 MNHNS, CDR2 SASEGT. Here the CDR3 DNA reads TGTGCCAGCAGTGAAAGTCGGGACTCCCAGCAGCAGTACGTC. Amino acids: CASSESRDSQQQYV.

There are a few counts of this clonotype. The rearrangement links TRBV20-1 to TRBJ1-5, with no clear D. Germline CDR1 is DFQATT and CDR2 is SNEGSKA (reference sequence). The CDR3 length is 11 residues. V was trimmed by 8 bases and J by 0 bases, leaving 5 bases between them. CDR3: CSIASNQPQHF. The CDR3 nucleotides read TGCAGTATCGCTAGCAATCAGCCCCAGCATTTT.

This chain joins TRBV20-1 and TRBJ1-1; TRBD1 might be the D (5 bases). Germline CDR1 DFQATT, CDR2 SNEGSKA (reference sequence). This CDR3 spans 13 amino acids. As DNA, the CDR3 is TGCAGCTCCAACTCAGGGTCCATCACTGAAGCTTTCTTT. It translates to CSSNSGSITEAFF.

The V and J genes are TRBV7-2 and TRBJ1-6; D gene uncertain. The length of the CDR3 is 14 residues. V lost 1 base and J lost 10, with 11 bases in between. Germline V gene data show CDR1 as SGHTA and CDR2 as FQGNSA. The CDR3 region is CASSLVDFKSPLHF. Written as DNA, the CDR3 is TGTGCCAGCAGCTTAGTGGACTTCAAATCACCCCTCCACTTT. The full variable domain, its missing parts supplied by reference TRBV7-2 and TRBJ1-6, is GAGVSQSPSNKVTEKGKDVELRCDPISGHTALYWYRQSLGQGLEFLIYFQGNSAPDKSGLPSDRFSAERTGGSVSTLTIQRTQQEDSAVYLCASSLVDFKSPLHFGNGTRLTVT.

In this sample, this clonotype turned up a few times. The chain employs TRBV5-1 and TRBJ2-1; TRBD2 might be the D (7 bases). The CDR3 covers 14 residues. CDR1 and CDR2 (germline): SGHRS, YFSETQ. V was cut by 4 bases and J by 7 bases, with 15 bases left in between. The CDR3 DNA reads TGCGCCAGCAGCCCCTCGGGGGGCCGGAATGAGCAGTTCTTC. Amino acids: CASSPSGGRNEQFF.

This clonotype was counted between two and nine times. The V and J genes are TRBV6-1 and TRBJ2-7; no firm D call. Germline-derived CDR1 and CDR2 are MNHNS and SASEGT. V was trimmed by 6 bases and J by 3 bases, leaving 12 bases between them. The CDR3 covers 13 residues. The CDR3: CASRASGRYEQYF. CDR3 DNA: TGTGCCAGCAGGGCATCGGGCCGCTACGAGCAGTACTTC.

The gene calls are TRBV20-1 and TRBJ2-1; 8 bases line up with TRBD2. The CDR3 consists of 16 residues. V lost 4 bases, J lost 1 base, and 9 bases stayed unmatched. CDR1 is DFQATT and CDR2 is SNEGSKA in the germline V gene (reference sequence). The CDR3 sequence: CSAIRAGGPSYNEQFF. The CDR3 DNA reads TGCAGTGCTATCAGGGCGGGGGGTCCTTCCTACAATGAGCAGTTCTTC.

This clonotype was recorded at least ten times. The rearrangement uses TRBV4-1 and TRBJ2-5, with D unresolved. Trimming took off 1 base at V and 4 bases at J, with 13 bases between the two ends. Germline V gives CDR1 MGHRA, CDR2 YSYEKL. The CDR3 consists of 15 residues. CDR3 DNA: TGCGCCAGCAGCCAAGTGATGAAGGCTCCAGAGACCCAGTACTTC. Protein product: CASSQVMKAPETQYF.

V is TRBV14 and J is TRBJ1-2, with D possibly matching TRBD1 (5 bases). Germline lookup yields CDR1 SGHDN and CDR2 FVKESK. CDR3 length: 12 amino acids. Trimming took 1 base from V and 9 from J, leaving 9 bases between them. The CDR3 DNA reads TGTGCCAGCAGCCAAGGACAGTACCGCTACACCTTC. Protein: CASSQGQYRYTF.